A selection of T cell receptor beta chains follows, all from one sample in a study of identical twins. TCRdb itself ran the 5' RACE reads through MiXCR, one entry per CDR3 protein. The table has hundreds of thousands of distinct CDR3 sequences, 9% to 15% seen once. The same sample was also studied in work on yellow fever vaccine responses in identical twins.

The sequencing input was PBMCs. The origin of the receptors is a young woman in good health. CDR3s include the opening cysteine and the closing phenylalanine or tryptophan. Fields, in order: J gene, V gene, D gene, clone size, CDR3 DNA, CDR3 protein. D genes are given only for firm matches. Where a row states a size, it is once, few, many or the class of an expanded clone; other rows omit it.

TRBJ1-1,TRBV6-1,.,few,TGTGCCAGCAAAAGGTCTGGGGGGAACACTGAAGCTTTCTTT,CASKRSGGNTEAFF
TRBJ2-1,TRBV5-1,TRBD1,few,TGCGCCAGCAGCTTGACGACAGGGCTCAATGAGCAGTTCTTC,CASSLTTGLNEQFF
TRBJ1-2,TRBV4-1,TRBD1,.,TGCGCCAGCAGCCAAGCCGGGACAGGTCCGCACCTAAACTATGGCTACACCTTC,CASSQAGTGPHLNYGYTF
TRBJ2-1,TRBV29-1,TRBD2,few,TGCAGCGTTCTTGTAGCGGGAGGGCCGAATGAGCAGTTCTTC,CSVLVAGGPNEQFF
TRBJ2-4,TRBV5-5,.,many,TGTGCCAGCAGCTTGTCCTCGACAGGAGCGAACATTCAGTACTTC,CASSLSSTGANIQYF
TRBJ2-1,TRBV24-1,.,.,TGTGCCACCAGTGATTCGGTGCCGGGACCTTTCTACAATGAGCAGTTCTTC,CATSDSVPGPFYNEQFF
TRBJ2-2,TRBV5-1,.,.,TGCGCCAGTCGACCCCGGCAGGGAAGGTCCGGGGAGCTGTTTTTT,CASRPRQGRSGELFF
TRBJ2-1,TRBV12-3/TRBV12-4,TRBD2,few,TGTGCCAGCAGACCAGAGCGGGGAGTAGGATTAAATGAGCAGTTCTTC,CASRPERGVGLNEQFF
TRBJ2-1,TRBV7-3,TRBD2,many,TGTGCCAGCAGCTTATTGGCGGGAGGGACTTACAATGAGCAGTTCTTC,CASSLLAGGTYNEQFF
TRBJ2-1,TRBV9,.,.,TGTGCCAGCAGCGGAGGGGGGACCTACAATGAGCAGTTCTTC,CASSGGGTYNEQFF
TRBJ2-7,TRBV20-1,.,.,TGCAGTGTCCCCGGGACCCCCGGCTACGAGCAGTACTTC,CSVPGTPGYEQYF
TRBJ2-7,TRBV18,.,few,TGTGCCAGCTCACCCGGACGCGACGGAGGCGAGCAGTACTTC,CASSPGRDGGEQYF
TRBJ2-5,TRBV10-3,.,many,TGTGCCATCAGTGAGTCGAGCCTAGCGAGCGAGACCCAGTACTTC,CAISESSLASETQYF
TRBJ2-3,TRBV6-2/TRBV6-3,TRBD2,few,TGTGCCAGCAGTTCTCCCGCGGGGGGGCACACAGATACGCAGTATTTT,CASSSPAGGHTDTQYF
TRBJ2-7,TRBV28,TRBD2,few,TGTGCCAGCAGCGCCGGGACTAGCGGGAGAAGAGCCAGCGAGCAGTACTTC,CASSAGTSGRRASEQYF
TRBJ1-5,TRBV20-1,.,.,TGCAGTGCTAGAGAGGAAGGGAAGGAGCCCCAGCATTTT,CSAREEGKEPQHF
TRBJ1-4,TRBV4-1,.,few,TGCGCCAGCAGCCATCTACAGGACAGAGATGAAAAACTGTTTTTT,CASSHLQDRDEKLFF
TRBJ2-3,TRBV12-3/TRBV12-4,TRBD2,few,TGTGCCAGCAACAGCCCGGGGGGTCATACGCAGTATTTT,CASNSPGGHTQYF
TRBJ1-1,TRBV29-1,.,.,TGCAGCGTTGTTGACAGGTTTGAAGGAGCTTTCTTT,CSVVDRFEGAFF
TRBJ2-3,TRBV20-1,.,many,TGCAGTGCTAGAGATATCCCAAATGTAGATACGCAGTATTTT,CSARDIPNVDTQYF
TRBJ2-1,TRBV12-3/TRBV12-4,.,few,TGTGCCAGCAGGTGGCGATCGAACTACAATGAGCAGTTCTTC,CASRWRSNYNEQFF
TRBJ2-1,TRBV2,.,few,TGTGCCAACAACAAAGGCAATGAGCAGTTCTTC,CANNKGNEQFF
TRBJ2-6,TRBV4-2,TRBD2,.,TGTGCCAGCAGCCAAGTGGGGGGGACTGGGGCCAACGTCCTGACTTTC,CASSQVGGTGANVLTF
TRBJ2-5,TRBV29-1,.,.,TGCAGCGTTCTAGGGGTTCCCAGCCAAGAGACCCAGTACTTC,CSVLGVPSQETQYF
TRBJ1-5,TRBV12-3/TRBV12-4,TRBD1,many,TGTGCCAGCAGTTTAGCACGGACAGGGGGCCGAAATCAGCCCCAGCATTTT,CASSLARTGGRNQPQHF
TRBJ2-2,TRBV5-1,TRBD1,few,TGCGCCAGCAGCACGCCCGGGACAGGGACCGGGGAGCTGTTTTTT,CASSTPGTGTGELFF
TRBJ2-1,TRBV12-3/TRBV12-4,.,.,TGTGCCAGCAGTTTGAATGGGGGAGGTAGTTCGCATGAGCAGTTCTTC,CASSLNGGGSSHEQFF
TRBJ1-6,TRBV5-5,TRBD1,.,TGTGCCAGCAGCCCGGAGGAGGGGGCGTATAATTCACCCCTCCACTTT,CASSPEEGAYNSPLHF
TRBJ2-7,TRBV5-1,TRBD1,few,TGCGCCAGCAGCAACGACAGGGGGGGCGAGCAGTACTTC,CASSNDRGGEQYF
TRBJ2-2,TRBV5-1,TRBD1,few,TGCGCCACCGGGACAGTTTTGACCGGGGAGCTGTTTTTT,CATGTVLTGELFF
TRBJ1-2,TRBV5-6,.,.,TGTGCCAGCAGCCTACAAGGGGTTGGCTACACCTTC,CASSLQGVGYTF
TRBJ2-4,TRBV15,.,.,TGTGCCACCAGCAGAGTCCGGGGAAACATTCAGTACTTC,CATSRVRGNIQYF
TRBJ2-5,TRBV18,.,few,TGTGCCAGCTCACCCCGAGGGACCCGGGGGCAAGAGACCCAGTACTTC,CASSPRGTRGQETQYF
TRBJ2-5,TRBV29-1,.,.,TGCAGCGTTGGCGACCGGTACAGACAAGAGACCCAGTACTTC,CSVGDRYRQETQYF
TRBJ1-3,TRBV15,TRBD1,many,TGTGCCACCAGCAGCCCGACAGGGCGAGGAAACACCATATATTTT,CATSSPTGRGNTIYF
TRBJ1-1,TRBV25-1,TRBD1,.,TGTGCCAGCAGTGCGCTGACAGGGGGGGGCACTGAAGCTTTCTTT,CASSALTGGGTEAFF
TRBJ1-2,TRBV15,.,few,TGTGCCACCAGCGTTAACGCGGGATCAGTACTTTATGGCTACACCTTC,CATSVNAGSVLYGYTF
TRBJ2-2,TRBV11-2,.,.,TGTGCCAGCAGCCCCTCGGGATTAGGGCGCACCGGGGAGCTGTTTTTT,CASSPSGLGRTGELFF
TRBJ2-5,TRBV27,TRBD2,.,TGTGCCAGCAGTTCTAGCGGGGGGGCCCTCCCAGAGACCCAGTACTTC,CASSSSGGALPETQYF
TRBJ2-3,TRBV18,.,.,TGTGCCAGCTCACCACCAAACAGACGGACTAGCACAGATACGCAGTATTTT,CASSPPNRRTSTDTQYF
TRBJ2-2,TRBV5-1,.,.,TGCGCCAGCAGCCCGTTCTTGAACACCGGGGAGCTGTTTTTT,CASSPFLNTGELFF
TRBJ1-2,TRBV27,.,many,TGTGCCAGCAGGACGATGCAGGAAGGCTACACCTTC,CASRTMQEGYTF
TRBJ2-7,TRBV4-1,.,.,TGCGCCAGCAGCCAAGACAGCGGACAGCGTACCTACGAGCAGTACTTC,CASSQDSGQRTYEQYF
TRBJ2-1,TRBV20-1,.,few,TGCAGTGCTAGAGCCGCGGACAGAAACAATGAGCAGTTCTTC,CSARAADRNNEQFF
TRBJ2-3,TRBV6-1,TRBD1,.,TGTGCCAGCGGCGACAGGGTGCGCACAGATACGCAGTATTTT,CASGDRVRTDTQYF
TRBJ1-1,TRBV29-1,.,.,TGCAGCGTTGAAGAGGGGAGCACTGAAGCTTTCTTT,CSVEEGSTEAFF
TRBJ2-7,TRBV27,.,.,TGTGCCAGCAGAAAATGGGACGGCGAGCAGTACTTC,CASRKWDGEQYF
TRBJ1-1,TRBV6-5,TRBD1,few,TGTGCCAGCAGTTCCGACGACAGGGCCACTGAAGCTTTCTTT,CASSSDDRATEAFF
TRBJ1-1,TRBV20-1,.,.,TGCAGTGTGGCGGGGCGAAACACTGAAGCTTTCTTT,CSVAGRNTEAFF
TRBJ2-7,TRBV2,.,few,TGTGCCAGCATGGCAGCGGTCAGCTCCTACGAGCAGTACTTC,CASMAAVSSYEQYF
TRBJ2-4,TRBV28,.,.,TGTGCCAGCAGTAGAAGTCTAGCCAAAAACATTCAGTACTTC,CASSRSLAKNIQYF
TRBJ2-7,TRBV5-1,TRBD1,.,TGCGCCAGCAGCCGGACCGGACAGGTCTACGAGCAGTACTTC,CASSRTGQVYEQYF
TRBJ2-3,TRBV12-3/TRBV12-4,TRBD2,.,TGTGCCAGCAGTTTATCCCTAGCCCCGGGACTAGCGGGAACTAGCACAGATACGCAGTATTTT,CASSLSLAPGLAGTSTDTQYF
TRBJ2-7,TRBV12-3/TRBV12-4,TRBD1,few,TGTGCCAGCATCTACCCGGGACAGCCTTTTGGTCGGCAGTACTTC,CASIYPGQPFGRQYF
TRBJ2-3,TRBV6-2/TRBV6-3,.,.,TGTGCCAGCAGTTCGGGGCGGGCCCCAGATACGCAGTATTTT,CASSSGRAPDTQYF
TRBJ2-1,TRBV25-1,.,few,TGTGCCAGCAGCCACGCTAGCGTCATCAATGAGCAGTTCTTC,CASSHASVINEQFF
TRBJ1-3,TRBV13,.,many,TGTGCCAGCAGATGGGTGGACTCTGGAAACACCATATATTTT,CASRWVDSGNTIYF
TRBJ1-6,TRBV6-1,.,.,TGTGCCAGCACCCCCCAAGGGGGGGTGCCTAATTCACCCCTCCACTTT,CASTPQGGVPNSPLHF
TRBJ2-2,TRBV7-9,TRBD2,few,TGTGCCAGCAGCTTGTCAGATAGCGGGGGCCCAACCGGGGAGCTGTTTTTT,CASSLSDSGGPTGELFF
TRBJ1-5,TRBV6-1,.,few,TGTGCCAGCAGTGGTAATCGGAATCAGCCCCAGCATTTT,CASSGNRNQPQHF